A single sample gave rise to the 23 T cell receptor beta chains below, sequenced in a study of PD-L1 blockade in urothelial cancer. Assay used: immunoSEQ multiplex PCR; TCRdb lists only in-frame clones, some missing. Of roughly 52,000 clones in the sample, about four fifths are singletons; the top ten hold about 1.2%. Time point in this sample: pretreatment peripheral blood. The sample here was PBMCs, taken around atezolizumab (anti-PD-L1) treatment. Receptors originate from a man aged 45-65 years with urothelial cancer.

The chain couples TRBV6-5 to TRBJ1-5, with D perhaps TRBD1 (6 bases). Germline CDR1 reads MNHEY; CDR2 reads SVGAGI. The CDR3 consists of 15 residues. The V and J ends lost 0 bases and 2 bases respectively, with 8 bases between them. CDR3 nucleotides: TGTGCCAGCAGTTACTCGCAGGGGCGCAATCAGCCCCAGCATTTT. Translated: CASSYSQGRNQPQHF.

The V call is TRBV9, the J call TRBJ2-2; TRBD2 might be the D (5 bases). V lost 3 bases to trimming and J lost 3 bases, with 18 bases between them. Germline CDR1 and CDR2: SGDLS and YYNGEE. The CDR3 has 17 residues. The CDR3 DNA reads as TGTGCCAGCAGCGCCCGGGGTCGGACTTCAGACACCGGGGAGCTGTTTTTT. This translates into CASSARGRTSDTGELFF.

This rearrangement joins TRBV7-9 to TRBJ1-1; the D is unclear. This CDR3 has 12 amino acids. Trimming took off 4 bases at V and 4 bases at J, with 7 bases between the two ends. Germline V lookup: CDR1 SEHNR, CDR2 FQNEAQ (reference sequence). The DNA for the CDR3 is TGTGCCAGCAGCTGGCGGGTCACTGAAGCTTTCTTT. This translates into CASSWRVTEAFF.

CDR3 protein: CASSLAQGLSPLHF. Here the CDR3 DNA reads TGTGCCAGCAGCTTAGCACAGGGTCTTTCACCCCTCCACTTT. The genes are TRBV11-2 and TRBJ1-6; D is possibly TRBD1 (6 bases). The germline CDR1 and CDR2 sequences are SGHAT and FQNNGV. V was clipped by 1 base and J by 9 bases, with 10 bases between them. This CDR3 region has 14 residues.

J is TRBJ2-3 and V is TRBV5-4, with 7 bases matching TRBD2. With V trimmed by 1 base and J by 6 bases, 11 bases remained unmatched. CDR3 length: 16 amino acids. In germline, CDR1 is SGHNT, CDR2 YYREEE (reference sequence). This chain's CDR3 is CASSLNNQRGVDTQYF. CDR3 in DNA: TGTGCCAGCAGCTTGAATAACCAGCGGGGAGTGGATACGCAGTATTTT. The full variable domain, rest sourced from reference TRBV5-4 and TRBJ2-3, is ETGVTQSPTHLIKTRGQQVTLRCSSQSGHNTVSWYQQALGQGPQFIFQYYREEENGRGNFPPRFSGLQFPNYSSELNVNALELDDSALYLCASSLNNQRGVDTQYFGPGTRLTVL.

The V and J genes are TRBV19 and TRBJ1-5; perhaps TRBD1 as D (5 bases). The V gene lost 8 bases and the J gene lost 2 bases, with 10 bases spanning the gap. CDR3 length equals 13 residues. Germline V gives CDR1 LNHDA, CDR2 SQIVND (reference sequence). CDR3: CASRWGGNQPQHF. The CDR3 DNA is TGTGCCAGTCGCTGGGGGGGCAATCAGCCCCAGCATTTT.

The gene calls are TRBV2 and TRBJ2-2, with 7 bases aligning to TRBD1. The junction had 5 bases not matched to a gene; V was cut back by 4 bases and J by 3 bases. CDR1 and CDR2 from the germline V gene are SNHLY and FYNNEI. The length of the CDR3 is 15 residues. CDR3 loop: CASSGGGADTGELFF. Here the CDR3 DNA reads TGTGCCAGCAGTGGAGGGGGCGCGGACACCGGGGAGCTGTTTTTT.

Comments on this clone: One junction end disagrees with the germline gene, perhaps due to a read error. The chain combines TRBV15 with TRBJ1-6; tentative D call: TRBD1 (6 bases). This CDR3 region has 11 residues. CDR1 LNHNV and CDR2 YYDKDF come from the germline V gene (reference sequence). CDR3 sequence reads: CATSRGDILAF. CDR3 coding DNA: TGTGCCACCAGCAGAGGGGACATCCTCGCCTTT.

The rearrangement uses TRBV6-5 and TRBJ2-7, with TRBD2 matching over 11 bases. The ends lost 3 bases at V and 0 bases at J; junction bases unmatched: 1. Germline assignment: CDR1 MNHEY and CDR2 SVGAGI. This CDR3 comprises 15 residues. CDR3 protein: CASSYGTSGSYEQYF. The CDR3 nucleotides are TGTGCCAGCAGTTATGGGACTAGCGGCTCCTACGAGCAGTACTTC.

The rearrangement links TRBV20-1 to TRBJ2-1; tentative D call: TRBD1 (6 bases). V was shortened by 6 bases and J by 5 bases, with 8 bases between the two germline ends. Germline values: CDR1 DFQATT, CDR2 SNEGSKA (reference sequence). The CDR3 consists of 11 residues. In DNA form, the CDR3 reads TGCAGTGCCAGACAGGACAATGAGCAGTTCTTC. This gives the protein CSARQDNEQFF.

The chain links TRBV18 to TRBJ2-2; TRBD2 matches 12 bases. CDR3 length equals 16 residues. Germline V gives CDR1 KGHSH, CDR2 LQKENI. V was pared by 4 bases and J by 5 bases, with 5 bases of the junction left unmatched. CDR3 sequence: CASSLTSGSTTGELFF. The CDR3 DNA is TGTGCCAGCTCACTGACTAGCGGGAGTACTACCGGGGAGCTGTTTTTT.

The chain couples TRBV27 to TRBJ2-1; 11 nucleotides align to TRBD2. Germline CDR1 MNHEY, CDR2 SMNVEV (reference sequence). Losses at the gene ends were 5 bases for V and 7 bases for J; bases not matched to a gene: 7. This CDR3 is built from 15 residues. The CDR3: CASSKIAGGPNEQFF. CDR3 coding DNA: TGTGCCAGCAGTAAAATAGCGGGAGGGCCGAATGAGCAGTTCTTC.

This clone has more than one count but fewer than ten. The V and J genes are TRBV27 and TRBJ2-5; 9 nucleotides align to TRBD1. Per germline, CDR1 MNHEY and CDR2 SMNVEV (reference sequence). The CDR3 is 15 residues long. Unmatched junction bases numbered 10, after V lost 6 bases and J lost 5 bases. CDR3 amino acids: CASSLTTGGEETQYF. Written as DNA, the CDR3 is TGTGCCAGCAGCCTGACGACAGGGGGGGAGGAGACCCAGTACTTC.

This sequence joins TRBV7-9 and TRBJ2-1; 7 bases line up with TRBD1. The CDR3 runs to 16 residues. The germline CDR1 and CDR2 sequences are SEHNR and FQNEAQ (reference sequence). The V segment lost 5 bases and the J segment 1 base; nucleotides outside the gene matches: 8. The CDR3 DNA sequence: TGTGCCAGCAGCGTCGAGGGACAGAGGTCCTACAATGAGCAGTTCTTC. It encodes CASSVEGQRSYNEQFF.

The chain combines TRBV28 with TRBJ2-1, with 12 bases matching TRBD1. The V gene end was trimmed by 4 bases and the J gene end by 6 bases; junction bases not matched to a gene: 16. CDR1 and CDR2 from the germline V gene are MDHEN and SYDVKM. This CDR3 is built from 19 residues. The CDR3 sequence is CASSSSDLAGQGARNEQFF. CDR3 coding DNA: TGTGCCAGCAGTTCGAGTGACCTAGCGGGACAGGGGGCGCGCAATGAGCAGTTCTTC.

The chain couples TRBV11-2 to TRBJ2-7; tentatively, D is TRBD1 (5 bases). The germline gives CDR1 SGHAT, CDR2 FQNNGV. The CDR3 extends over 13 amino acids. Trimming took 4 bases from V and 2 from J, leaving 9 bases between them. The chain's CDR3 is CASSSQGPYEQYF. The CDR3 nucleotides are TGTGCCAGCAGCTCCCAGGGCCCCTACGAGCAGTACTTC.

The V call is TRBV10-2, the J call TRBJ1-1; D not certain. Between the trimmed V and J ends, which lost 4 bases and 7 bases, there was a span of 10 bases. The CDR3 loop spans 12 amino acids. Germline CDR1 is WSHSY and CDR2 is SAAADI. In nucleotides, the CDR3 is TGCGCCAGCAGTGGCCGCGGGGATGAAGCTTTCTTT. This encodes CASSGRGDEAFF.

The chain is built from TRBV27 and TRBJ2-1; TRBD2 agrees at 12 bases. CDR3 size: 17 residues. J lost 6 bases, V lost 5 bases, and 11 bases had no gene match. Germline CDR1 is MNHEY and CDR2 is SMNVEV (reference sequence). The CDR3 bases are TGTGCCAGCAGTCCCAGAGGATCGACTAGCGGGAGCAATGAGCAGTTCTTC. Amino acids: CASSPRGSTSGSNEQFF.

This sequence joins TRBV5-8 and TRBJ1-5; 7 bases fit TRBD1. The CDR3 extends over 17 amino acids. After removal of 2 bases from V and 2 bases from J, the junction contained 10 bases not matched to a gene. The germline V gene has CDR1 SGHTS and CDR2 YDEGEE. The DNA of the CDR3 is TGTGCCAGCAGCTTCCGACAGGGAGGAATTCGCAATCAGCCCCAGCATTTT. Its protein is CASSFRQGGIRNQPQHF.

This chain uses TRBV4-3 with TRBJ2-7; D uncertain. Germline CDR1 and CDR2: LGHNA and YSLEER. There are 15 residues in the CDR3. V lost 0 bases and J lost 2, with 11 bases in between. The DNA of the CDR3 is TGCGCCAGCAGCCAAGAGGTCGGGTTAACCTACGAGCAGTACTTC. It encodes CASSQEVGLTYEQYF.

V gene TRBV19 combines with J gene TRBJ1-1; D may be TRBD1 (6 bases). V was trimmed by 0 bases and J by 8 bases, leaving 19 bases between them. Germline assignment: CDR1 LNHDA and CDR2 SQIVND (reference sequence). This CDR3 has 16 amino acids. The CDR3: CASSIDPWRGPPEAFF. CDR3 DNA sequence: TGTGCCAGTAGTATAGACCCGTGGCGGGGGCCCCCCGAAGCTTTCTTT.

The gene calls are TRBV9 and TRBJ1-3, with D tentatively TRBD1 (5 bases). CDR1 and CDR2 from the germline V gene are SGDLS and YYNGEE. V shed 0 bases and J shed 4 bases, with 8 bases lying between them. This CDR3 region has 14 residues. The DNA for the CDR3 is TGTGCCAGCAGCGTAGAGACAGCGGGAAACACCATATATTTT. Amino acids: CASSVETAGNTIYF.

This rearrangement joins TRBV7-9 to TRBJ1-6; 10 bases fit TRBD1. Germline values: CDR1 SEHNR, CDR2 FQNEAQ (reference sequence). The V and J ends lost 5 bases and 9 bases, in that order; junction bases with no gene match: 7. The CDR3 is made up of 15 amino acids. The CDR3 loop reads CASSLGDRGTSPLHF. DNA of the CDR3: TGTGCCAGCAGCCTCGGGGACAGGGGTACTTCACCCCTCCACTTT.